Below are 5 T cell receptor beta chains sequenced from a single sample in a study of control samples from healthy donors and cancer patients. Using immunoSEQ multiplex PCR, the repertoire was profiled, and TCRdb retains in-frame clones only, with some absent. Seen here are around 58,000 clones, approximately 91% observed once, and the top ten hold about 3.8%. The sample was blood. These receptors were collected from a man between 45 and 60 years old in good health.

This sequence joins TRBV10-3 and TRBJ1-1, with 7 bases matching TRBD1. With 0 bases clipped from V and 4 bases from J, the junction kept 2 bases outside the gene matches. The CDR3 is 14 amino acids. Germline V gives CDR1 ENHRY, CDR2 SYGVKD. CDR3 nucleotide sequence: TGTGCCATCAGTGAGTCGACAGGGACCACTGAAGCTTTCTTT. Amino acids: CAISESTGTTEAFF.

The gene calls are TRBV7-8 and TRBJ1-3, with D maybe TRBD1 (6 bases). CDR1 SGHVS and CDR2 FQNEAQ come from the germline V gene. This CDR3 is built from 16 residues. V gave up 4 bases and J gave up 4 bases, with 17 bases separating them. The CDR3 region has the DNA TGTGCCAGCAGCTACTCAGGGGTAGCTCACGGAAACACCATATATTTT. This sequence encodes CASSYSGVAHGNTIYF.

The CDR3 bases are TGCGCCAGCAGCCCCGAGAGGGCCACAGATACGCAGTATTTT. Protein sequence: CASSPERATDTQYF. The chain couples TRBV5-1 to TRBJ2-3; D is perhaps TRBD2 (5 bases). CDR3 length: 14 residues. Trimming left V 4 bases short and J 2 bases short, with 11 bases between. Germline V gives CDR1 SGHRS, CDR2 YFSETQ.

The chain links TRBV9 to TRBJ2-7, with 7 nucleotides matching TRBD2. Looked up from germline, CDR1 is SGDLS and CDR2 is YYNGEE. With V trimmed by 0 bases and J by 3 bases, 9 bases remained unmatched. The CDR3 is made up of 16 amino acids. The CDR3, as DNA: TGTGCCAGCAGCGTAGGGGCCAGCGGGATAGTCTACGAGCAGTACTTC. It encodes CASSVGASGIVYEQYF.

This clone is classed as medium-sized. The rearrangement uses TRBV4-1 and TRBJ1-2; tentatively, D is TRBD1 (5 bases). The germline V and J ends were trimmed by 0 bases and 4 bases, with 12 bases remaining between them. The CDR3 runs 15 residues. Germline V gene sequence: CDR1 MGHRA, CDR2 YSYEKL. CDR3 coding DNA: TGCGCCAGCAGCCAAGAGGTCGACAGCTTCTATGGCTACACCTTC. It is translated as CASSQEVDSFYGYTF.